This T cell receptor beta chain originates from a study of CD8 T cells in ankylosing spondylitis. General observations from the study: Several highly homologous variants formed a TCR beta motif that appeared characteristic of ankylosing spondylitis blood. Disease-associated clones were reportedly significantly overrepresented in matched ankylosing spondylitis synovial fluid.

This clonotype has a count of ten or more. What it binds is unknown. Researchers built TCR beta libraries using quantitative 5'-RACE with molecular barcodes. TCRdb processed the 5' RACE reads anew with MiXCR; each CDR3 protein has one entry. The profile shows under 200,000 distinct CDR3 sequences, around 13% of them singletons. Sequenced input: blood, either unsorted or a sorted T cell fraction (not recorded which). The clonotype originates from a female donor with ankylosing spondylitis or in good health (not recorded which).

The CDR3 nucleotides are TGTGCCAGCAGCTTAGCGGGCGCCAGCCGGGATACGCAGTATTTT. Protein: CASSLAGASRDTQYF. This chain connects TRBV7-9 to TRBJ2-3; D uncertain. The V end was cut by 0 bases, the J end by 6 bases, with 13 bases between. Germline CDR1 reads SEHNR; CDR2 reads FQNEAQ (reference sequence). The CDR3 has 15 residues.